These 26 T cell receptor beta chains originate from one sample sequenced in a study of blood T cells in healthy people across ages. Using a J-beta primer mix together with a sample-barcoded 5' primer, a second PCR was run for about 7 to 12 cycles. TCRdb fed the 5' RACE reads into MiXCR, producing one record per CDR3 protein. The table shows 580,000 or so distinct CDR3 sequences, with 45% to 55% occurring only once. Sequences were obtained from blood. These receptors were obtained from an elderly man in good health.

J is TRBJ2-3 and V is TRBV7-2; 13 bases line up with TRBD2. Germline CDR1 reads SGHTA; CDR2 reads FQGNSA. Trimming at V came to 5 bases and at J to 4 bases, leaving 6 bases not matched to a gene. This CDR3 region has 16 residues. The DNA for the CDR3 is TGTGCCAGCAGCCCACTAGCGGGGGGGCCCTCAGATACGCAGTATTTT. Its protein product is CASSPLAGGPSDTQYF.

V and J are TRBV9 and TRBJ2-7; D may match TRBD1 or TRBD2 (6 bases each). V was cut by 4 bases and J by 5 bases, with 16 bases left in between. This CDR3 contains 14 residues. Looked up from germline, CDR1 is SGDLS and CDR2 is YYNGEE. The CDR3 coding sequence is TGTGCCAGCAGCCGAGGAGGGGGTACGCACGAGCAGTACTTC. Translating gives CASSRGGGTHEQYF.

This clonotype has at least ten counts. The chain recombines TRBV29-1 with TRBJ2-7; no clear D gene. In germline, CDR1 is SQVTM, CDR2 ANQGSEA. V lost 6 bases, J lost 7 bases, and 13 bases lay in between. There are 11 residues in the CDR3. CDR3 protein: CSVWTQREQYF. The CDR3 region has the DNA TGCAGCGTGTGGACCCAGAGGGAGCAGTACTTC.

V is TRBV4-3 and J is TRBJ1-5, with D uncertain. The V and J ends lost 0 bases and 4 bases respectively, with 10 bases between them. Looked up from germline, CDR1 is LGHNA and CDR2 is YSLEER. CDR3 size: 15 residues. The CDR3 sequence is CASSQEMVLNQPQHF. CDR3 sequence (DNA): TGCGCCAGCAGCCAAGAAATGGTCCTTAATCAGCCCCAGCATTTT.

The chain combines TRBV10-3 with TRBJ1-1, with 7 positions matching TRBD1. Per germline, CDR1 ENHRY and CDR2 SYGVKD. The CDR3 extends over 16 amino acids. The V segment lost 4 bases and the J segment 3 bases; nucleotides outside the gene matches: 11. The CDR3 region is CAISGQGLKLDTEAFF. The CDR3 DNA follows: TGTGCCATCAGTGGACAGGGACTAAAGTTGGACACTGAAGCTTTCTTT.

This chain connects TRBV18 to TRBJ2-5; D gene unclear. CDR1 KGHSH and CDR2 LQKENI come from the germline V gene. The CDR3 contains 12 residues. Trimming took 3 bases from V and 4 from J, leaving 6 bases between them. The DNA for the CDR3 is TGTGCCAGCTCACCTGCAGGAGAGACCCAGTACTTC. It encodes CASSPAGETQYF.

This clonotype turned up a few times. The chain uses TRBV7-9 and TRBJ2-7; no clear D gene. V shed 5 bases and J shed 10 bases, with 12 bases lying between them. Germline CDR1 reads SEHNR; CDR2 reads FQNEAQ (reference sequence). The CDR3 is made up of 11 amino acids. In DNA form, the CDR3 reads TGTGCCAGCAGCCCATCCGTCACCCAGTACTTC. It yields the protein CASSPSVTQYF.

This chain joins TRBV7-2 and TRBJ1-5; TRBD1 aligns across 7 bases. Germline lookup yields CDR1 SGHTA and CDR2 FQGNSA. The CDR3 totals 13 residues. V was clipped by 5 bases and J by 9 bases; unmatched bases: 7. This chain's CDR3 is CASSLQGVSPQHF. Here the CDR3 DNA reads TGTGCCAGCAGCCTGCAGGGGGTATCGCCCCAGCATTTT.

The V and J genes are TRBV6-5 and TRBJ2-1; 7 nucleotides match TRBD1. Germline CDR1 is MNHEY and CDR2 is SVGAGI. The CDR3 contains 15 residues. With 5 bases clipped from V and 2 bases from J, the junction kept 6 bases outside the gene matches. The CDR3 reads CASSASGTAYNEQFF. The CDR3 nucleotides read TGTGCCAGCAGTGCGTCCGGGACAGCCTACAATGAGCAGTTCTTC.

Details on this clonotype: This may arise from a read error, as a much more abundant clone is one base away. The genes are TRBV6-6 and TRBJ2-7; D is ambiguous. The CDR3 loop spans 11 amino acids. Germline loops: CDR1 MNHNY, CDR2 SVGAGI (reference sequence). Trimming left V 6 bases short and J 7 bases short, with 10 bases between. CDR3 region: CASSHVGEQYF. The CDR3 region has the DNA TGTGCCAGCAGCCATGTTGGTGAGCAGTACTTC.

CDR3 bases: TGTGCCAGCAGCTTAGCGCGGACAGGCAATCAGCCCCAGCATTTT. Residues: CASSLARTGNQPQHF. The rearrangement uses TRBV7-2 and TRBJ1-5, with a weak D call TRBD1 (6 bases). V was trimmed by 0 bases and J by 2 bases, leaving 8 bases between them. The CDR3 length is 15 residues. Germline loops: CDR1 SGHTA, CDR2 FQGNSA.

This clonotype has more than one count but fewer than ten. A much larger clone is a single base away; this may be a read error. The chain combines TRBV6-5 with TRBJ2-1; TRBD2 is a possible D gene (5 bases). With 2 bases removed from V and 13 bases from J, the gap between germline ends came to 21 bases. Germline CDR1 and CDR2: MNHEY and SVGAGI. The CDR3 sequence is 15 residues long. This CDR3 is CASSYAADPVSGQFF. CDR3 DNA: TGTGCCAGCAGTTACGCAGCGGACCCTGTGAGTGGCCAGTTCTTC.

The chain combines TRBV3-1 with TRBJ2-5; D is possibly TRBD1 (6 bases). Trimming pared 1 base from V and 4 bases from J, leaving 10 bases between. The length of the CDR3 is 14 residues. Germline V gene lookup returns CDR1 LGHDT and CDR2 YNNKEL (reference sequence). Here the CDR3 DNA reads TGTGCCAGCAGCCAAGCACAGGGAGTAGAGACCCAGTACTTC. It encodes CASSQAQGVETQYF.

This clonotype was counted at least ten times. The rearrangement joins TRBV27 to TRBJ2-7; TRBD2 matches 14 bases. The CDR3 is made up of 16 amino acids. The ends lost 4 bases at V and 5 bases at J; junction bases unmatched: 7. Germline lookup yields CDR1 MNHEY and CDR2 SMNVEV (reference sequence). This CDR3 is CASSSGLAGGTHEQYF. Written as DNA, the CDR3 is TGTGCCAGCAGTTCTGGACTAGCGGGGGGTACCCACGAGCAGTACTTC.

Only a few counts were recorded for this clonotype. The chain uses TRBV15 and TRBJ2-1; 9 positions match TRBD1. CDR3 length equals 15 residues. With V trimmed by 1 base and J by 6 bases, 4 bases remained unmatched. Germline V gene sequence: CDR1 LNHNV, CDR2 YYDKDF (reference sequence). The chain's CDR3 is CATSRGDRGANEQFF. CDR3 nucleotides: TGTGCCACCAGCAGAGGTGACAGGGGGGCCAATGAGCAGTTCTTC.

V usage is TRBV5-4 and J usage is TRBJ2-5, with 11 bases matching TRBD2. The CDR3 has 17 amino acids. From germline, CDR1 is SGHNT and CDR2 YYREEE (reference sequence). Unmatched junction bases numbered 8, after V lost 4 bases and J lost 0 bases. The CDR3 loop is CASSPGTSGGYQETQYF. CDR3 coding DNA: TGTGCCAGCAGCCCCGGGACTAGCGGAGGGTACCAAGAGACCCAGTACTTC. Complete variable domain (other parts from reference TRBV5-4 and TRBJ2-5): ETGVTQSPTHLIKTRGQQVTLRCSSQSGHNTVSWYQQALGQGPQFIFQYYREEENGRGNFPPRFSGLQFPNYSSELNVNALELDDSALYLCASSPGTSGGYQETQYFGPGTRLLVL.

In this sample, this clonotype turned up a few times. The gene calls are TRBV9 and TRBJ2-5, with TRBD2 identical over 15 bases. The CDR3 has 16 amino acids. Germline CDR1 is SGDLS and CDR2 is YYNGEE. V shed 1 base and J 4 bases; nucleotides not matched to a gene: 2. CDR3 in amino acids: CASSVSGLAGGETQYF. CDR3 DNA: TGTGCCAGCAGCGTATCGGGACTAGCGGGAGGAGAGACCCAGTACTTC.

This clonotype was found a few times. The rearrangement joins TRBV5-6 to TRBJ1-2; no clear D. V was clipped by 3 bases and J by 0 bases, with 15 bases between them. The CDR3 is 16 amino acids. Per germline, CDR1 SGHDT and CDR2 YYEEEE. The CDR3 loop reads CASSWRQAGANYGYTF. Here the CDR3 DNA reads TGTGCCAGCAGCTGGCGGCAGGCAGGAGCTAACTATGGCTACACCTTC.

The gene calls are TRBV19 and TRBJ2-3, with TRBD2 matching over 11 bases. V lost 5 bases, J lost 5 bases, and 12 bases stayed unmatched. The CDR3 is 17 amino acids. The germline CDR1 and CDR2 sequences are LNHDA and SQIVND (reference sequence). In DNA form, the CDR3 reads TGTGCCAGTAGTTACAGGCCGGGACTAGCGGAGCTAGATACGCAGTATTTT. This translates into CASSYRPGLAELDTQYF. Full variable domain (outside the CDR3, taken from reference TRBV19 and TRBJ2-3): DGGITQSPKYLFRKEGQNVTLSCEQNLNHDAMYWYRQDPGQGLRLIYYSQIVNDFQKGDIAEGYSVSREKKESFPLTVTSAQKNPTAFYLCASSYRPGLAELDTQYFGPGTRLTVL.

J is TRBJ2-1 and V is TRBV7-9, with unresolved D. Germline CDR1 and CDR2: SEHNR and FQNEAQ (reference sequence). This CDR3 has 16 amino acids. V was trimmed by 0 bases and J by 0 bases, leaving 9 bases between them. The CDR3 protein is CASSLAYTFSYNEQFF. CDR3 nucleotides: TGTGCCAGCAGCTTAGCCTACACCTTCTCCTACAATGAGCAGTTCTTC. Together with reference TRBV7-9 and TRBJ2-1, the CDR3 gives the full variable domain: DTGVSQNPRHKITKRGQNVTFRCDPISEHNRLYWYRQTLGQGPEFLTYFQNEAQLEKSRLLSDRFSAERPKGSFSTLEIQRTEQGDSAMYLCASSLAYTFSYNEQFFGPGTRLTVL.

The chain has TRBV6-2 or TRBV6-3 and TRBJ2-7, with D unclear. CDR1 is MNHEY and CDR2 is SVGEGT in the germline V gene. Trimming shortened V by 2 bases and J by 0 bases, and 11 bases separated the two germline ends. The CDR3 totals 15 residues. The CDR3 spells CASSYPERSSYEQYF. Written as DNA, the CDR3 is TGTGCCAGCAGTTACCCAGAGCGAAGCTCCTACGAGCAGTACTTC.

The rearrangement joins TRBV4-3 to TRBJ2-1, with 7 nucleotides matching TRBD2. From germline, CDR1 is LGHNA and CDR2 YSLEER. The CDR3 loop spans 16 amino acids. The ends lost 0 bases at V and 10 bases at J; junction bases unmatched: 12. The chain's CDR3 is CASSQDYGGSGREQFF. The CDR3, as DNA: TGCGCCAGCAGCCAAGATTACGGGGGGTCGGGCAGGGAGCAGTTCTTC.

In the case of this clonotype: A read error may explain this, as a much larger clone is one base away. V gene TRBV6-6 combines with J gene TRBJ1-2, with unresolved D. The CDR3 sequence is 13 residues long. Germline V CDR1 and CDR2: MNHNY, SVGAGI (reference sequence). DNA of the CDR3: TGTGCCAGCAGTGACTCTACACGGCCTCTCTACACCTTC. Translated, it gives CASSDSTRPLYTF.

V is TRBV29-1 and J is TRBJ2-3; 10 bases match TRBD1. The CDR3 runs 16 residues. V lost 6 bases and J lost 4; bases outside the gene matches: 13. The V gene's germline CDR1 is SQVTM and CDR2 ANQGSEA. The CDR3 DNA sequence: TGCAGCGTCCGGAGCCGGGACAGGGGACGACCAGATACGCAGTATTTT. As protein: CSVRSRDRGRPDTQYF.

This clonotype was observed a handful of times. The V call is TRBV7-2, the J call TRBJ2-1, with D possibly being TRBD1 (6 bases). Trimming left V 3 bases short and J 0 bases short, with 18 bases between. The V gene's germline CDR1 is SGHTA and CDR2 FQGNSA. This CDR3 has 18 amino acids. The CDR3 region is CASSFPLTGTSSYNEQFF. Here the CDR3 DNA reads TGTGCCAGCAGCTTCCCCCTCACCGGGACAAGCTCCTACAATGAGCAGTTCTTC.

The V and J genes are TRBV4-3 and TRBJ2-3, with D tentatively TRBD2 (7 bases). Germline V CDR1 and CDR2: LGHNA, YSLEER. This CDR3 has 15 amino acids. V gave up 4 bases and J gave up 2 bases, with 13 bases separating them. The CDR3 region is CASSLRGGLTDTQYF. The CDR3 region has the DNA TGCGCCAGCAGCCTAAGGGGGGGCCTCACAGATACGCAGTATTTT.